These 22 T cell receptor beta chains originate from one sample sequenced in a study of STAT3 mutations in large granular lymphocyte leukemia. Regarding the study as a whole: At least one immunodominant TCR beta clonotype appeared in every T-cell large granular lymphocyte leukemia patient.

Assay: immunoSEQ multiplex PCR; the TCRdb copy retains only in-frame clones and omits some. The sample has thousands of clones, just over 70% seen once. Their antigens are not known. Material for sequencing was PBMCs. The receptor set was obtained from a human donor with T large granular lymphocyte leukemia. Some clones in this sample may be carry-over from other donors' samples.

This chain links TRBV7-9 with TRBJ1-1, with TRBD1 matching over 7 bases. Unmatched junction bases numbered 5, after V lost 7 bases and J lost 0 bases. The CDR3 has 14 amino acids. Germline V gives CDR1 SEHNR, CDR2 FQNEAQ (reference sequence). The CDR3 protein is CASIPGQMNTEAFF. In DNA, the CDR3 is TGTGCCAGCATCCCGGGACAGATGAACACTGAAGCTTTCTTT.

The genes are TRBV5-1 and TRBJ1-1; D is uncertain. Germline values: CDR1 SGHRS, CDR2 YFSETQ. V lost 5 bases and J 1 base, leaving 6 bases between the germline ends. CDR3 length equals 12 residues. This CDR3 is CASRLGNTEAFF. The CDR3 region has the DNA TGCGCCAGCAGACTGGGGAACACTGAAGCTTTCTTT.

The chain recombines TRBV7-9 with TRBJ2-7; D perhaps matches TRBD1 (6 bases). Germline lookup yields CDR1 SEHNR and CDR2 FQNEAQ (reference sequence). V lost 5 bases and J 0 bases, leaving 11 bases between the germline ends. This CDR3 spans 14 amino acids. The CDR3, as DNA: TGTGCCAGCAGCCCCACGGACAGCTCCTACGAGCAGTACTTC. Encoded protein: CASSPTDSSYEQYF.

The CDR3 sequence: CASSQPDRGMVQYF. The CDR3 nucleotides are TGTGCCAGCAGCCAACCGGACAGGGGGATGGTGCAGTACTTC. The rearrangement links TRBV14 to TRBJ2-7; 10 bases match TRBD1. The CDR3 is 14 residues long. V was clipped by 2 bases and J by 9 bases; unmatched bases: 7. Germline assignment: CDR1 SGHDN and CDR2 FVKESK. Complete variable domain (other parts from reference TRBV14 and TRBJ2-7): EAGVTQFPSHSVIEKGQTVTLRCDPISGHDNLYWYRRVMGKEIKFLLHFVKESKQDESGMPNNRFLAERTGGTYSTLKVQPAELEDSGVYFCASSQPDRGMVQYFGPGTRLTVT.

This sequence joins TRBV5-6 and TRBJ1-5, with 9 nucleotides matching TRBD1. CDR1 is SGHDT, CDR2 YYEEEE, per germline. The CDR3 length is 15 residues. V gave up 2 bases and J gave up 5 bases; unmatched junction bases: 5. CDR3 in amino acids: CASSFKDRGDQPQHF. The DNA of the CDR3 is TGTGCCAGCAGCTTTAAGGACAGGGGCGATCAGCCCCAGCATTTT.

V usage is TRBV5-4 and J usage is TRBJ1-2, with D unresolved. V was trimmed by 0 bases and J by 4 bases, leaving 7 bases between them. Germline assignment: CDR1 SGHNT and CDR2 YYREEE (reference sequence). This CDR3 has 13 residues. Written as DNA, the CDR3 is TGTGCCAGCAGCTTGGAGTTTGGCTATGGCTACACCTTC. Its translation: CASSLEFGYGYTF.

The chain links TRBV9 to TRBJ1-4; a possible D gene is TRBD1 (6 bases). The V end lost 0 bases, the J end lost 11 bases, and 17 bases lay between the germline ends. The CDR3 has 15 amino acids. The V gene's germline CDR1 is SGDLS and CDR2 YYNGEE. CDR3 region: CASSVGEAQGGKLFF. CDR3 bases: TGTGCCAGCAGCGTAGGGGAAGCACAGGGTGGGAAACTGTTTTTT.

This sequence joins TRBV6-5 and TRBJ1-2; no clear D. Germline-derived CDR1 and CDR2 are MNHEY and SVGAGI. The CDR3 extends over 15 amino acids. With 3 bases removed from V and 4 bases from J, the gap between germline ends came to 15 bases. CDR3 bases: TGTGCCAGCAGTTATCAGGTCGAAGTTGGCTATGGCTACACCTTC. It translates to CASSYQVEVGYGYTF.

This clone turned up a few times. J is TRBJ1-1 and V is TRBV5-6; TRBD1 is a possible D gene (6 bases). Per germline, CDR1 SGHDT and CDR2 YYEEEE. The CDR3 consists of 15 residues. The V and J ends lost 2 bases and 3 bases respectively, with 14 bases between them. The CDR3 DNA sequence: TGTGCCAGCAGCTTCGGCAGGGGCTCGTACACTGAAGCTTTCTTT. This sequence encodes CASSFGRGSYTEAFF.

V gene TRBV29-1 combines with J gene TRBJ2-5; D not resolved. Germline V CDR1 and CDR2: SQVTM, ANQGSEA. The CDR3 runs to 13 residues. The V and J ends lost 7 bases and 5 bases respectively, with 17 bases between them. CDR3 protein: CSARARPLETQYF. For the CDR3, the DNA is TGCAGCGCCCGGGCTAGGCCGCTGGAGACCCAGTACTTC.

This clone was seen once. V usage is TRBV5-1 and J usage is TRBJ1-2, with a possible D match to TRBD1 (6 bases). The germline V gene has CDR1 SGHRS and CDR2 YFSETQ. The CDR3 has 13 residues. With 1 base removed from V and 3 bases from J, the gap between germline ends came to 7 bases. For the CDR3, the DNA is TGCGCCAGCAGCTTGACAGGGTACTATGGCTACACCTTC. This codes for CASSLTGYYGYTF.

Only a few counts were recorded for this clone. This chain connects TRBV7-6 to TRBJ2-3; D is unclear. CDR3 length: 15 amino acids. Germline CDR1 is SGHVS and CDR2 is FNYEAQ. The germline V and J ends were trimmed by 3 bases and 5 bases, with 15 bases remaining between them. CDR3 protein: CASSFLRWPRDTQYF. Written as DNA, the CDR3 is TGTGCCAGCAGCTTTCTCCGTTGGCCAAGAGATACGCAGTATTTT.

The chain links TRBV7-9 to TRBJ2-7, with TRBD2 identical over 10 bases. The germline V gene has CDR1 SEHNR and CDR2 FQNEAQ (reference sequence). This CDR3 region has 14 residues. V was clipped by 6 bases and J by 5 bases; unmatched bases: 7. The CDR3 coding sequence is TGTGCCAGCAGGGGGGCTAGCGGGAGAGACGAGCAGTACTTC. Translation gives CASRGASGRDEQYF. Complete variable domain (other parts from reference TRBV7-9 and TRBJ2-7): DTGVSQNPRHKITKRGQNVTFRCDPISEHNRLYWYRQTLGQGPEFLTYFQNEAQLEKSRLLSDRFSAERPKGSFSTLEIQRTEQGDSAMYLCASRGASGRDEQYFGPGTRLTVT.

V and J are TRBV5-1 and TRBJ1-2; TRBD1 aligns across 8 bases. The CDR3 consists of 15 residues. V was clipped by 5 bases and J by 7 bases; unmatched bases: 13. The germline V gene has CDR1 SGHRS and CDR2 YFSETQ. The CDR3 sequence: CASSLGGQEYSGYTF. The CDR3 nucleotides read TGCGCCAGCAGTCTGGGGGGACAGGAATACAGTGGCTACACCTTC.

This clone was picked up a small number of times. The CDR3 sequence: CASSSPGTSYEQYF. In nucleotides, the CDR3 is TGTGCCAGCAGCAGTCCAGGGACTAGCTACGAGCAGTACTTC. This chain links TRBV7-9 with TRBJ2-7; TRBD2 aligns across 8 bases. Germline values: CDR1 SEHNR, CDR2 FQNEAQ (reference sequence). This CDR3 comprises 14 residues. After removal of 5 bases from V and 3 bases from J, the junction contained 6 bases not matched to a gene.

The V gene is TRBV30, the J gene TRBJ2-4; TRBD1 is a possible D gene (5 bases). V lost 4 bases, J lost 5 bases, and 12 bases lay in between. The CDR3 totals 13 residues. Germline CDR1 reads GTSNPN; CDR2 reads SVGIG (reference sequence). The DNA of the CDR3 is TGTGCCTGGATAAAAGGGGCGGAAAACATTCAGTACTTC. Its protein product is CAWIKGAENIQYF.

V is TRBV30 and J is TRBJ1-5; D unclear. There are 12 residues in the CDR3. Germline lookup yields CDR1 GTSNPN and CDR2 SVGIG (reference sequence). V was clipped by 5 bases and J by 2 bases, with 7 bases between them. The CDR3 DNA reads TGTGCCTGGGACGGACGCAATCAGCCCCAGCATTTT. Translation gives CAWDGRNQPQHF.

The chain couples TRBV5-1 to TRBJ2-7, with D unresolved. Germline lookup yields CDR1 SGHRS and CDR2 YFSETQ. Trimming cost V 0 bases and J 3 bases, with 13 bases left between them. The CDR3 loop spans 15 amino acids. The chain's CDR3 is CASSLGHSTNYEQYF. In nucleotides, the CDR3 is TGCGCCAGCAGCTTGGGGCACTCTACCAACTACGAGCAGTACTTC.

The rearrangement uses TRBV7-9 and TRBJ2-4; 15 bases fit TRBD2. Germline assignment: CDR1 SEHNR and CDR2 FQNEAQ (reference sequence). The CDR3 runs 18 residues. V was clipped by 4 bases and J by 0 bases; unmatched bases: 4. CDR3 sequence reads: CASSSGLAGGVAKNIQYF. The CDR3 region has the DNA TGTGCCAGCAGCTCGGGACTAGCGGGAGGTGTAGCCAAAAACATTCAGTACTTC.

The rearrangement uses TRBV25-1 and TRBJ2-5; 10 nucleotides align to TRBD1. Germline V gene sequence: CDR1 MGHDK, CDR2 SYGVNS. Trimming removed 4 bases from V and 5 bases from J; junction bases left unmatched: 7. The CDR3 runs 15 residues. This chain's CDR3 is CASSVIRDRGETQYF. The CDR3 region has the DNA TGTGCCAGCAGTGTTATCCGGGACAGGGGCGAGACCCAGTACTTC.

CDR3 residues: CASRSTGGAGYTF. DNA of the CDR3: TGTGCCAGCAGGTCTACAGGGGGCGCAGGCTACACCTTC. The chain is built from TRBV7-2 and TRBJ1-2; 9 bases map to TRBD1. This CDR3 is built from 13 residues. J gave up 8 bases and V 6 bases, and 7 bases lay outside the gene matches. CDR1 and CDR2 (germline): SGHTA, FQGNSA.

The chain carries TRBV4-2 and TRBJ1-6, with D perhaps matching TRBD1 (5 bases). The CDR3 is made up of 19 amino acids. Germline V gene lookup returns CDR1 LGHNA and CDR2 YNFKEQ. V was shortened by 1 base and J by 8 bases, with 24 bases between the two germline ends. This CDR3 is CASSQGSLLVAARDSPLHF. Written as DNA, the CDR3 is TGTGCCAGCAGCCAAGGAAGCCTCCTCGTGGCGGCCAGGGATTCACCCCTCCACTTT.